A selection of T cell receptor beta chains follows, all from one sample in a study of blood T cell repertoires in COVID-19. The data were produced by immunoSEQ multiplex PCR, yet TCRdb's version contains in-frame clones alone and is incomplete. The table lists under 95,000 clones, more than 75% of them singletons, with less than 5% in the top ten. The sequenced sample consisted of peripheral blood. The receptor source for this set is a woman of 80 years or more with acute or convalescent COVID-19. The CDR3 runs from the conserved cysteine through the conserved F or W. Each record gives: clone size, J gene, V gene, D gene, CDR3 protein, CDR3 DNA. A D gene is named only where the DNA matches it firmly. For some rows the clone size is stated as once, few or many, or as a class when expanded; others skip it.

clone_size: .
j_call: TRBJ1-1
v_call: TRBV20-1
d_call: .
cdr3_aa: CSARGGSEAFF
cdr3_nt: TGCAGTGCTAGGGGGGGGAGTGAAGCTTTCTTT

clone_size: .
j_call: TRBJ1-6
v_call: TRBV14
d_call: .
cdr3_aa: CASSQGTVNSPLHF
cdr3_nt: TGTGCCAGCAGCCAAGGGACAGTAAATTCACCCCTCCACTTT

clone_size: .
j_call: TRBJ2-2
v_call: TRBV7-3
d_call: TRBD2
cdr3_aa: CASSSLTSRDGGELFF
cdr3_nt: TGTGCCAGCAGCTCTCTGACTAGCCGGGACGGGGGGGAGCTGTTTTTT

clone_size: .
j_call: TRBJ2-5
v_call: TRBV7-2
d_call: .
cdr3_aa: CASSSRGRPETQYF
cdr3_nt: TGTGCCAGCAGCTCACGGGGTCGTCCGGAGACCCAGTACTTC

clone_size: .
j_call: TRBJ2-2
v_call: TRBV7-3
d_call: .
cdr3_aa: CASSAETGIGELFF
cdr3_nt: TGTGCCAGCAGCGCCGAAACAGGGATCGGGGAGCTGTTTTTT

clone_size: once
j_call: TRBJ2-7
v_call: TRBV25-1
d_call: TRBD1
cdr3_aa: CASSDSRQGAYEQYF
cdr3_nt: TGTGCCAGCAGTGATTCGAGACAGGGCGCCTACGAGCAGTACTTC

clone_size: .
j_call: TRBJ1-1
v_call: TRBV7-3
d_call: .
cdr3_aa: CASSLMARPNTEAFF
cdr3_nt: TGTGCCAGCAGCTTAATGGCCAGGCCAAACACTGAAGCTTTCTTT

clone_size: once
j_call: TRBJ2-5
v_call: TRBV4-2
d_call: TRBD2
cdr3_aa: CASSRLLAGVLQETQYF
cdr3_nt: TGTGCCAGCAGTCGTCTCTTAGCGGGGGTTCTCCAAGAGACCCAGTACTTC

clone_size: .
j_call: TRBJ2-3
v_call: TRBV25-1
d_call: .
cdr3_aa: CASSETNTDTQYF
cdr3_nt: TGTGCCAGCAGTGAGACTAACACAGATACGCAGTATTTT

clone_size: once
j_call: TRBJ1-1
v_call: TRBV6-2/TRBV6-3
d_call: TRBD1
cdr3_aa: CASSPPGGKAFF
cdr3_nt: TGTGCCAGCAGCCCACCAGGGGGAAAAGCTTTCTTT

clone_size: .
j_call: TRBJ1-1
v_call: TRBV30
d_call: .
cdr3_aa: CAWSVGLGGTEAFF
cdr3_nt: TGTGCCTGGAGTGTCGGACTGGGAGGGACTGAAGCTTTCTTT

clone_size: .
j_call: TRBJ2-7
v_call: TRBV2
d_call: TRBD1
cdr3_aa: CASTRTGQGAYEQYF
cdr3_nt: TGTGCCAGCACCCGGACGGGACAGGGGGCCTACGAGCAGTACTTC

clone_size: .
j_call: TRBJ2-3
v_call: TRBV19
d_call: TRBD1
cdr3_aa: CASTIGTGVSDTQYF
cdr3_nt: TGTGCCAGTACCATCGGGACAGGGGTTTCAGATACGCAGTATTTT

clone_size: .
j_call: TRBJ1-2
v_call: TRBV5-6
d_call: TRBD1
cdr3_aa: CASSFPAGQPYGYTF
cdr3_nt: TGTGCCAGCAGCTTTCCGGCGGGACAGCCATATGGCTACACCTTC

clone_size: .
j_call: TRBJ1-5
v_call: TRBV6-5
d_call: TRBD1
cdr3_aa: CASRRQGRNQPQHF
cdr3_nt: TGTGCCAGCCGCCGACAGGGGAGGAATCAGCCCCAGCATTTT

clone_size: once
j_call: TRBJ1-1
v_call: TRBV10-3
d_call: TRBD1
cdr3_aa: CAIRTGSARTEAFF
cdr3_nt: TGTGCCATCCGGACAGGGTCCGCTAGGACTGAAGCTTTCTTT

clone_size: .
j_call: TRBJ1-1
v_call: TRBV29-1
d_call: .
cdr3_aa: CSVHKVGGTEAFF
cdr3_nt: TGCAGCGTCCACAAGGTGGGGGGCACTGAAGCTTTCTTT

clone_size: .
j_call: TRBJ1-2
v_call: TRBV7-2
d_call: TRBD1
cdr3_aa: CASSSARQGTNYGYTF
cdr3_nt: TGTGCCAGCAGCTCCGCCAGACAGGGGACCAACTATGGCTACACCTTC

clone_size: .
j_call: TRBJ1-5
v_call: TRBV19
d_call: .
cdr3_aa: CATNGGGLGQNQPQHF
cdr3_nt: TGTGCCACCAACGGTGGGGGCCTCGGCCAAAATCAGCCCCAGCATTTT

clone_size: .
j_call: TRBJ2-5
v_call: TRBV7-2
d_call: .
cdr3_aa: CASRPGNRGETQYF
cdr3_nt: TGTGCCAGCAGACCGGGGAACCGGGGGGAGACCCAGTACTTC

clone_size: .
j_call: TRBJ1-5
v_call: TRBV19
d_call: .
cdr3_aa: CASKFEANQPQHF
cdr3_nt: TGTGCCAGTAAATTTGAGGCCAATCAGCCCCAGCATTTT

clone_size: .
j_call: TRBJ1-2
v_call: TRBV6-5
d_call: .
cdr3_aa: CASRVGGGSNYGYTF
cdr3_nt: TGTGCCAGCAGGGTTGGGGGGGGCTCTAACTATGGCTACACCTTC

clone_size: .
j_call: TRBJ2-5
v_call: TRBV7-3
d_call: TRBD2
cdr3_aa: CASSQGLAGGLETQYF
cdr3_nt: TGTGCCAGCAGCCAGGGACTAGCGGGAGGGCTAGAGACCCAGTACTTC

clone_size: .
j_call: TRBJ1-2
v_call: TRBV10-3
d_call: TRBD1
cdr3_aa: CAINSGTGLVGYTF
cdr3_nt: TGTGCCATCAATTCCGGGACAGGATTGGTAGGCTACACCTTC